This TCR beta chain was profiled in a study of blood T cell repertoires in COVID-19. V was trimmed by 0 bases and J by 5 bases, leaving 10 bases between them. This CDR3 is built from 14 residues. Per the germline V gene, CDR1 is LGHNA and CDR2 is YSLEER. TCRdb keeps only in-frame clones here, not all; method: immunoSEQ multiplex PCR. The top ten hold roughly 5.9% of the sample, which has 72,000 or so clones, approximately 88% seen once. This chain connects TRBV4-3 to TRBJ2-5; maybe TRBD2 (5 bases). This clonotype originated in a man aged 50 to 59 with active COVID-19. The sample consisted of peripheral blood. In DNA form, the CDR3 reads TGCGCCAGCAGCCAAGAAGCGCGCGGGGAGACCCAGTACTTC. This gives the protein CASSQEARGETQYF.